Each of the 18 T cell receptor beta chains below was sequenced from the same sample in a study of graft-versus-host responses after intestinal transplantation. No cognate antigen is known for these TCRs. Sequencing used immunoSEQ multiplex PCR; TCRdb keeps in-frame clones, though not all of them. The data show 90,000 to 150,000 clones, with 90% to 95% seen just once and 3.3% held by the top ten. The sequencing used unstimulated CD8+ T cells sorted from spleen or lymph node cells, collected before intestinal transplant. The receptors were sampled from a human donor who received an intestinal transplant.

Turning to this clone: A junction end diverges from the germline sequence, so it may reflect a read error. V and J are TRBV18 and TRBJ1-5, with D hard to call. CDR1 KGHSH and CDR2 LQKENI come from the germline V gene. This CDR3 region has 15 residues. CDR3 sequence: CASSKKRVEDQSQHF. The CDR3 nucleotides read TGTGCCAGCTCAAAGAAAAGGGTGGAGGATCAGTCCCAGCATTTT.

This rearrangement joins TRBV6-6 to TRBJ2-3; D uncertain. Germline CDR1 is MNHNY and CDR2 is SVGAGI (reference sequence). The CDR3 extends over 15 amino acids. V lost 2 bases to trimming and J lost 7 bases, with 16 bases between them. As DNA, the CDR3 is TGTGCCAGCAGTTACGGCAACAGCCAGACGAATACGCAGTATTTT. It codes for CASSYGNSQTNTQYF.

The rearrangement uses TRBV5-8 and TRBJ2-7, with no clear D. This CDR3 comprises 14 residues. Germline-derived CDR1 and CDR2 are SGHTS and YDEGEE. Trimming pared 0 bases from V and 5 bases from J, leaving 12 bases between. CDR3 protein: CASSLEGAGDEQYF. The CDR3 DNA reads TGTGCCAGCAGCTTGGAAGGTGCTGGTGACGAGCAGTACTTC.

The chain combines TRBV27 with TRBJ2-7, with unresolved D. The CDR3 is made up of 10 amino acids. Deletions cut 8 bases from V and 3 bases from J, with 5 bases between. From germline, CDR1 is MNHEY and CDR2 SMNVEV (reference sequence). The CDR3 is CASGFYEQYF. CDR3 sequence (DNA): TGTGCCAGCGGGTTCTACGAGCAGTACTTC.

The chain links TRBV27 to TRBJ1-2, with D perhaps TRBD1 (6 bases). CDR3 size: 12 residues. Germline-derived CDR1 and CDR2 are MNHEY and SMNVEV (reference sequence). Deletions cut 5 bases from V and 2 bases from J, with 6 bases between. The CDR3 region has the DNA TGTGCCAGCAGTACAGGGAACTATGGCTACACCTTC. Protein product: CASSTGNYGYTF.

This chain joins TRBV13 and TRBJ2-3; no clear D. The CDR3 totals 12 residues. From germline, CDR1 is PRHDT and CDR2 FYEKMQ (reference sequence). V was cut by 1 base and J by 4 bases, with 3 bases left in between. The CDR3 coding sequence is TGTGCCAGCAGCTTAGCGGCAGATACGCAGTATTTT. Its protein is CASSLAADTQYF.

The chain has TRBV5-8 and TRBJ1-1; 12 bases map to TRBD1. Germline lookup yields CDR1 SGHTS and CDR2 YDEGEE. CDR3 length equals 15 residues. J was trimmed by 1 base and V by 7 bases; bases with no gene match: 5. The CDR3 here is CASPGQGAENTEAFF. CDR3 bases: TGTGCCAGCCCGGGACAGGGGGCAGAGAACACTGAAGCTTTCTTT.

The CDR3 here is CASKAGFYNEQFF. As DNA, the CDR3 is TGTGCCAGCAAGGCGGGGTTCTACAATGAGCAGTTCTTC. The chain combines TRBV2 with TRBJ2-1; possibly TRBD2 for D (6 bases). Per germline, CDR1 SNHLY and CDR2 FYNNEI. The CDR3 sequence is 13 residues long. Trimming removed 7 bases at V and 3 bases at J, with 10 bases between.

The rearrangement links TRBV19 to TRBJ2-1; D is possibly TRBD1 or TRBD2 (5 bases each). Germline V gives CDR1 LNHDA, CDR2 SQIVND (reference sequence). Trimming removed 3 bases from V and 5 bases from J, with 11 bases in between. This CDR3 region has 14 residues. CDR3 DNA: TGTGCCAGTAGTATCTGGGGGTTGAACAATGAGCAGTTCTTC. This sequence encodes CASSIWGLNNEQFF.

CDR3: CAISVVGTLADLYNEQFF. The CDR3 DNA follows: TGTGCCATCAGTGTGGTGGGGACTCTAGCGGATTTATACAATGAGCAGTTCTTC. The V and J genes are TRBV10-3 and TRBJ2-1; TRBD2 matches 7 bases. CDR1 ENHRY and CDR2 SYGVKD come from the germline V gene. CDR3 length: 18 amino acids. V lost 4 bases to trimming and J lost 4 bases; unmatched junction nucleotides: 16.

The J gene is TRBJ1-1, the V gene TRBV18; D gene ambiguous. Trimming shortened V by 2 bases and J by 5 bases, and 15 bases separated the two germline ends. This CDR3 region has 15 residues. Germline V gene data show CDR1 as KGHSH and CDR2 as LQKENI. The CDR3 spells CASSPESLRGTEAFF. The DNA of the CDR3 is TGTGCCAGCTCACCAGAATCTTTACGGGGAACTGAAGCTTTCTTT.

The CDR3 coding sequence is TGTGCCAGCATACTTAACCGGGGCACCGGGGAGCTGTTTTTT. It codes for CASILNRGTGELFF. The V gene is TRBV7-2, the J gene TRBJ2-2, with TRBD2 as a possible D gene (5 bases). Trimming took 7 bases from V and 4 from J, leaving 13 bases between them. The germline gives CDR1 SGHTA, CDR2 FQGNSA. There are 14 residues in the CDR3.

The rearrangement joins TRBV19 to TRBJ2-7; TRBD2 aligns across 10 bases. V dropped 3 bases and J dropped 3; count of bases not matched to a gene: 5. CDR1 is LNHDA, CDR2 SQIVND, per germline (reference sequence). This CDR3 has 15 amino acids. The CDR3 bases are TGTGCCAGTAGTATCCCCCTAGCGGGGGTCTACGAGCAGTACTTC. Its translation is CASSIPLAGVYEQYF.

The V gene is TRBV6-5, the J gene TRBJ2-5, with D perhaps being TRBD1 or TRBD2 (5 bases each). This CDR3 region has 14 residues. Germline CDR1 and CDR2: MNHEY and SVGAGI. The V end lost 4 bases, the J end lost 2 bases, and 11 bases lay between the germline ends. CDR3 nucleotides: TGTGCCAGCAGTTCAATGGGACCTCAAGAGACCCAGTACTTC. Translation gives CASSSMGPQETQYF.

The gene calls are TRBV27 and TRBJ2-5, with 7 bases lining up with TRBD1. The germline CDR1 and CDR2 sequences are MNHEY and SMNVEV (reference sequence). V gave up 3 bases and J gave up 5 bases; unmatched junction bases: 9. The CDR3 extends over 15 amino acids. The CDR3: CASSFSTGMKETQYF. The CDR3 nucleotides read TGTGCCAGCAGTTTCTCGACAGGGATGAAGGAGACCCAGTACTTC.

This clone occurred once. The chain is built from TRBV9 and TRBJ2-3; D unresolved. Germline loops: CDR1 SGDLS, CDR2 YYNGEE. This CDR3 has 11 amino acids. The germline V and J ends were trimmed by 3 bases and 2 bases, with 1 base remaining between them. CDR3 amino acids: CASSATDTQYF. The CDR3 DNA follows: TGTGCCAGCAGCGCCACAGATACGCAGTATTTT. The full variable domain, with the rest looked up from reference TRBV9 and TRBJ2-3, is DSGVTQTPKHLITATGQRVTLRCSPRSGDLSVYWYQQSLDQGLQFLIQYYNGEERAKGNILERFSAQQFPDLHSELNLSSLELGDSALYFCASSATDTQYFGPGTRLTVL.

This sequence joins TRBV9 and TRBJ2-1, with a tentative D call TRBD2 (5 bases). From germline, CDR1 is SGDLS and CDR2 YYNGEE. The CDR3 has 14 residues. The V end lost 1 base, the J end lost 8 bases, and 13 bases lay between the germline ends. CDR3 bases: TGTGCCAGCAGCGTATTCGAGGGAGACCATGAGCAGTTCTTC. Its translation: CASSVFEGDHEQFF.

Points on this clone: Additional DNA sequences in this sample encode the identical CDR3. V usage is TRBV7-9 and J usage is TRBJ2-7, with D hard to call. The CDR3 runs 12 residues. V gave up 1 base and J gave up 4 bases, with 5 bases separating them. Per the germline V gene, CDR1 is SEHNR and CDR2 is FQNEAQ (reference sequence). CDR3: CASSLGVYEQYF. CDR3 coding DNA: TGTGCCAGCAGCTTAGGAGTGTACGAGCAGTACTTC.